This T cell receptor beta chain derives from a study of CD8 T cells in Susac syndrome (dated by TCRdb to between 2018 and 2021). About the full investigation: Of the Susac syndrome patients who were sequenced, more than five had clinically active disease and roughly 8 were in clinical remission. Susac syndrome patients were therapy-naive, on corticosteroids (some also receiving IVIg), or on IVIg alone at blood withdrawal. Repertoire sequencing was used to test whether CD8+ T cell activation and differentiation in Susac syndrome was antigen driven. Summary of the overall study and its limitations: The study acknowledged that relatively few individuals were included in the TCR sequencing and HLA analysis. In patients with Susac syndrome, the CD4+ T cell repertoire showed no detectable clonal expansion.

As encoded in the germline V gene (reference sequence), CDR1 is MNHNY while CDR2 is SVGAGI. The CDR3, cysteine through phenylalanine, is 14 amino acids long. Of the read, only the CDR3 DNA is kept; its 42 bases are in frame from base 1. A distance of 8 bases separates the germline ends of V and J, which lose 2 bases and 0 bases respectively. Peripheral blood CD8+ and CD4+ T cells from healthy donors, Susac syndrome patients and multiple sclerosis patients were profiled by high-throughput TCR beta sequencing. The Susac syndrome patients fulfilled recently defined diagnostic criteria for either definite or probable disease. CD8+ TEMRA cells were enriched by FACS, while bulk CD8+ and CD4+ T cells were purified by magnetic negative isolation. Blood was collected in EDTA tubes and processed within 24 hours, with PBMCs isolated through density gradient centrifugation. PBMCs intended for TCR sequencing were cryopreserved in liquid nitrogen and thawed later in a water bath at 37 degrees C. The sorted or isolated CD4+, CD8+ and CD8+ TEMRA cells reached a purity of at least 90%.

RNA was extracted using the RNeasy kit, and about 0.5 to 1 ug of the RNA was reverse transcribed with random hexamers. The immunoSEQ multiplex PCR assay, which covers 54 Vbeta and 13 Jbeta segments, was used to amplify TCR beta CDR3 regions. PCR amplification bias was corrected using a synthetic template baseline for primer optimization and computational correction. The original methods were these. Only productive sequences were kept, with reads annotated to V, D and J genes according to IMGT and analyzed in immunoSEQ Analyzer. Clonality was computed as one minus Shannon entropy normalized by log2 of the number of productive unique sequences. Public and private clones were assessed among the 100 most prevalent clones of each patient and control. Clones were defined as Susac-specific if absent from the healthy and MS cohorts, from around 1,000 published viral clones and from other ImmuneACCESS disease sequences. In TCRdb, the public reads were trimmed at Q25 with fastp and aligned with MiXCR, with productive beta chains retained. Under each unique CDR3 protein, matching rows form one entry showing the most common genes and DNA. In this record, the V and J calls reflect TCRdb's handling and not the investigators' own analysis. A total of 110,000 to 150,000 distinct CDR3 sequences appear in this sample, around 95% of them only once. The ten largest clones represent more than 0.075% of the sample.

The count of this clonotype is one. No cognate antigen has been identified for it. Per-base qualities were not stored, and no clone one base away is much larger. A single read counts as weak evidence. Recombination joined TRBV6-6 with TRBJ2-7, with the D gene too uncertain to name. The TCR was taken from a human donor with Susac syndrome. The sample comprised CD4+ T cells from PBMCs. In nucleotides, the sequence is TGTGCCAGCAGTTACGTCCGGAACTCCTACGAGCAGTACTTC. Its protein is CASSYVRNSYEQYF.